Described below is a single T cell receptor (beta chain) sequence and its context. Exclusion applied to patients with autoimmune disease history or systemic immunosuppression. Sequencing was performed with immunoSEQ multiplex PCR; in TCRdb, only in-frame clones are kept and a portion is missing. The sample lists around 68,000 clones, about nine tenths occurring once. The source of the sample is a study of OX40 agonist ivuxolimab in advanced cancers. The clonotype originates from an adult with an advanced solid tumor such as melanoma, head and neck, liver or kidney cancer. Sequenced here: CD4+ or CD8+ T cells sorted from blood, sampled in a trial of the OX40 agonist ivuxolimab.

CDR3 bases: TGTGCCAGCAGCCGAACTGGACTATTCAATGAGCAGTTCTTC. As protein: CASSRTGLFNEQFF. V is TRBV2 and J is TRBJ2-1; D perhaps matches TRBD2 (6 bases). CDR1 and CDR2 (germline): SNHLY, FYNNEI. The CDR3 covers 14 residues. Trimming stripped 6 bases from V and 6 bases from J, with 15 bases between.